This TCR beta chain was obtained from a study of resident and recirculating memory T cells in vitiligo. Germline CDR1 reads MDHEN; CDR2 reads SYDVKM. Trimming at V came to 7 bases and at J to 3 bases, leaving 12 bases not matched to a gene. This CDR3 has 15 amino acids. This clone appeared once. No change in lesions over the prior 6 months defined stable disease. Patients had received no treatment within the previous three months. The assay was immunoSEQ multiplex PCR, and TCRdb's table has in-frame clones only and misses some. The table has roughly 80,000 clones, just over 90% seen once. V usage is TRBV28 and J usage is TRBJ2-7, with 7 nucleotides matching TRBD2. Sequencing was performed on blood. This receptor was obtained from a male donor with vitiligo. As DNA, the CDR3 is TGTGCCAGCACCCCACTCGGGGGGAGAGTCTACGAGCAGTACTTC. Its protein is CASTPLGGRVYEQYF.